This T cell receptor (beta chain) was identified during a study of early T cells in non-severe SARS-CoV-2 infection. Study details: Sequencing of unsorted whole blood was done on bulk RNA, leaving chains unpaired.

The CDR3 sequence is 15 residues long. Germline loops: CDR1 SGHAT, CDR2 FQDESV (reference sequence). V was shortened by 5 bases and J by 3 bases, with 15 bases between the two germline ends. The TCR library protocol attached unique molecular identifiers to the individual cDNA molecules. TCRdb reanalysed the 5' RACE reads using MiXCR and keeps one entry per CDR3 protein. The table records about 60,000 distinct CDR3 sequences, around 9% of them present only once. The sequence was collected from an adult who was a healthcare worker with PCR-confirmed SARS-CoV-2 infection or an uninfected control (not recorded which). The specimen was whole blood. The chain uses TRBV11-1 and TRBJ2-3; TRBD2 might be the D (6 bases). CDR3 amino acids: CASSTRTTLTDTQYF. The CDR3 DNA reads TGTGCCAGCAGCACTCGGACTACTTTGACAGATACGCAGTATTTT. The variable domain in full, with the rest retrieved from reference TRBV11-1 and TRBJ2-3, is EAEVAQSPRYKITEKSQAVAFWCDPISGHATLYWYRQILGQGPELLVQFQDESVVDDSQLPKDRFSAERLKGVDSTLKIQPAELGDSAMYLCASSTRTTLTDTQYFGPGTRLTVL.